This entry lists 20 T cell receptor beta chains sequenced from one sample in a study of blood T cells in healthy people across ages. The second PCR ran about 6 to 11 cycles with a sample-barcoded 5' primer and J-beta primers. Each CDR3 protein is one row after TCRdb ran MiXCR on the 5' RACE reads. The sample lists fewer than 2,000,000 distinct CDR3 sequences, approximately 40% occurring once. The sample comprised blood. The receptor source for this set is a human donor in good health.

This clonotype showed up many times. The rearrangement links TRBV5-1 to TRBJ2-7; TRBD1 is a possible D gene (6 bases). The V and J ends lost 0 bases and 3 bases respectively, with 13 bases between them. Germline loops: CDR1 SGHRS, CDR2 YFSETQ. The CDR3 runs to 15 residues. CDR3 sequence reads: CASSLAAGQLYEQYF. In DNA, the CDR3 is TGCGCCAGCAGCTTGGCTGCCGGACAGCTCTACGAGCAGTACTTC.

The V gene is TRBV20-1, the J gene TRBJ2-3, with TRBD2 as a possible D gene (5 bases). The germline V gene has CDR1 DFQATT and CDR2 SNEGSKA (reference sequence). This CDR3 comprises 16 residues. Trimming took 0 bases from V and 2 from J, leaving 15 bases between them. The DNA of the CDR3 is TGCAGTGCTAGAGAGCTACAGAGGAGGATCACAGATACGCAGTATTTT. Protein: CSARELQRRITDTQYF.

The rearrangement links TRBV7-6 to TRBJ2-7, with a weak D call TRBD1 (6 bases). The ends were cut back, 4 bases at V and 3 bases at J, with 16 bases in the middle. Germline values: CDR1 SGHVS, CDR2 FNYEAQ. CDR3 size: 15 residues. The chain's CDR3 is CASSSASGHFYEQYF. CDR3 DNA: TGTGCCAGCAGCTCCGCTTCGGGACACTTCTACGAGCAGTACTTC.

This clonotype has a handful of counts. This chain connects TRBV6-6 to TRBJ1-4; no firm D call. V lost 7 bases, J lost 10 bases, and 16 bases lay in between. From germline, CDR1 is MNHNY and CDR2 SVGAGI (reference sequence). This CDR3 spans 13 amino acids. The CDR3 DNA is TGTGCCAGCATGACGGAAGATTTCGGAAAACTGTTTTTT. Protein: CASMTEDFGKLFF.

This rearrangement joins TRBV7-2 to TRBJ1-1, with D possibly matching TRBD1 (5 bases). This CDR3 comprises 14 residues. Trimming left V 3 bases short and J 8 bases short, with 16 bases between. Germline lookup yields CDR1 SGHTA and CDR2 FQGNSA. CDR3 sequence (DNA): TGTGCCAGCAGCTTGGGGAGGCGGGCAGGGGAAGCTTTCTTT. Amino acid sequence: CASSLGRRAGEAFF.

This clonotype came up a few times. CDR3 residues: CSAESADTQYF. CDR3 nucleotides: TGCAGCGCTGAGAGCGCAGATACGCAGTATTTT. The rearrangement uses TRBV29-1 and TRBJ2-3; unclear D gene. Trimming removed 7 bases at V and 4 bases at J, with 9 bases between. Germline V gene sequence: CDR1 SQVTM, CDR2 ANQGSEA. This CDR3 is built from 11 residues.

The rearrangement links TRBV13 to TRBJ2-2; 10 bases map to TRBD1. J lost 4 bases, V lost 0 bases, and 17 bases had no gene match. The CDR3 consists of 21 residues. CDR1 is PRHDT and CDR2 is FYEKMQ in the germline V gene (reference sequence). DNA for the CDR3: TGTGCCAGCAGCTTAGGGGCCTTATCGGGACAGGGGCGAGGGATCACCGGGGAGCTGTTTTTT. Residues: CASSLGALSGQGRGITGELFF.

Only a few counts were recorded for this clonotype. The chain uses TRBV11-1 and TRBJ2-5, with D tentatively TRBD1 (6 bases). The germline V gene has CDR1 SGHAT and CDR2 FQDESV (reference sequence). The CDR3 sequence is 17 residues long. V shed 0 bases and J shed 4 bases, with 18 bases lying between them. The CDR3 DNA reads TGTGCCAGCAGCTTAGCGCTGGGGGCCGCCCGGTCAGAGACCCAGTACTTC. Protein: CASSLALGAARSETQYF.

CDR3 in amino acids: CASILREGGTEAFF. DNA of the CDR3: TGTGCCAGCATCCTTCGGGAGGGGGGGACTGAAGCTTTCTTT. V usage is TRBV7-9 and J usage is TRBJ1-1; tentative D call: TRBD1 (6 bases). Germline CDR1 is SEHNR and CDR2 is FQNEAQ (reference sequence). CDR3 length equals 14 residues. Trimming took off 7 bases at V and 5 bases at J, with 17 bases between the two ends.

This clonotype has only one observation. The chain combines TRBV6-2 or TRBV6-3 with TRBJ1-5; D unclear. This CDR3 spans 12 amino acids. V was shortened by 2 bases and J by 9 bases, with 8 bases between the two germline ends. Germline V gene lookup returns CDR1 MNHEY and CDR2 SVGEGT. The CDR3 DNA sequence: TGTGCCAGCAGTTACGGGTTTACGCCCCAGCATTTT. Amino acid sequence: CASSYGFTPQHF.

CDR3 nucleotides: TGTGCCAGCAGTTACGGGCGTAATTTAGCAGATCTAAGCTCCTACAATGAGCAGTTCTTC. Its protein product is CASSYGRNLADLSSYNEQFF. The chain combines TRBV6-5 with TRBJ2-1; unclear D gene. The germline V gene encodes CDR1 MNHEY and CDR2 SVGAGI. This CDR3 is built from 20 residues. V shed 2 bases and J shed 0 bases, with 23 bases lying between them.

J is TRBJ1-5 and V is TRBV4-2; D unresolved. CDR1 and CDR2 (germline): LGHNA, YNFKEQ. The CDR3 covers 16 residues. Trimming shortened V by 0 bases and J by 4 bases, and 13 bases separated the two germline ends. For the CDR3, the DNA is TGTGCCAGCAGCCAAGATTCCGCGGGGAAAAATCAGCCCCAGCATTTT. As protein: CASSQDSAGKNQPQHF.

This clonotype came up a few times. The chain combines TRBV4-3 with TRBJ2-5; maybe TRBD2 (5 bases). The J call may be incorrect, as the DNA end agrees better with TRBJ2-7. Germline CDR1 LGHNA, CDR2 YSLEER. The CDR3 contains 16 residues. The chain's CDR3 is CASSQGAREVGDEQYF. In nucleotides, the CDR3 is TGCGCCAGCAGCCAAGGGGCGAGGGAAGTCGGGGACGAGCAGTACTTC.

The V call is TRBV28, the J call TRBJ2-3; 11 nucleotides line up with TRBD2. Trimming cost V 4 bases and J 3 bases; bases outside gene matches: 9. CDR1 is MDHEN, CDR2 SYDVKM, per germline. This CDR3 is built from 17 residues. CDR3 nucleotide sequence: TGTGCCAGCAGTTCCGTACTAGCGGGGGCCAATACAGATACGCAGTATTTT. Protein product: CASSSVLAGANTDTQYF.

There are a few counts of this clonotype. This rearrangement joins TRBV20-1 to TRBJ2-1, with D unresolved. The germline gives CDR1 DFQATT, CDR2 SNEGSKA (reference sequence). The CDR3 runs to 14 residues. The V gene lost 3 bases and the J gene lost 6 bases, with 15 bases spanning the gap. The CDR3 coding sequence is TGCAGTGCTAGTTTAAGCGCCATGTTCAATGAGCAGTTCTTC. This gives the protein CSASLSAMFNEQFF.

This clonotype has at least ten counts. J is TRBJ2-1 and V is TRBV5-1; D uncertain. The germline V and J ends were trimmed by 2 bases and 4 bases, with 7 bases remaining between them. From germline, CDR1 is SGHRS and CDR2 YFSETQ. The length of the CDR3 is 13 residues. CDR3 nucleotide sequence: TGCGCCAGCAGCTTCCCACCGTACAATGAGCAGTTCTTC. Amino acid sequence: CASSFPPYNEQFF.

This clonotype was detected a few times. V usage is TRBV5-1 and J usage is TRBJ2-5; the match to TRBD2 covers 10 bases. CDR1 SGHRS and CDR2 YFSETQ come from the germline V gene. Losses at the gene ends were 2 bases for V and 2 bases for J; bases not matched to a gene: 6. The CDR3 totals 16 residues. The DNA for the CDR3 is TGCGCCAGCAGCTTATCCGGGACTAGCGATCAAGAGACCCAGTACTTC. It is translated as CASSLSGTSDQETQYF.

The chain employs TRBV2 and TRBJ2-7, with D hard to call. V gave up 9 bases and J gave up 3 bases, with 9 bases separating them. Looked up from germline, CDR1 is SNHLY and CDR2 is FYNNEI. This CDR3 has 11 residues. The CDR3 region is CARKTDYEQYF. Here the CDR3 DNA reads TGTGCCAGGAAGACCGACTACGAGCAGTACTTC.

This clonotype has at least ten counts. The J gene is TRBJ1-2, the V gene TRBV6-1; D not resolved. Trimming cost V 6 bases and J 0 bases, with 8 bases left between them. CDR3 size: 13 residues. Germline assignment: CDR1 MNHNS and CDR2 SASEGT. The chain's CDR3 is CASRDSANYGYTF. In DNA form, the CDR3 reads TGTGCCAGCAGGGACTCCGCTAACTATGGCTACACCTTC.

This clonotype has more than one count but fewer than ten. The chain couples TRBV20-1 to TRBJ1-5; D unresolved. Trimming left V 1 base short and J 0 bases short, with 10 bases between. This CDR3 comprises 15 residues. In germline, CDR1 is DFQATT, CDR2 SNEGSKA (reference sequence). Written as DNA, the CDR3 is TGCAGTGCTAGAGCGTCCTCAGCTAGCAATCAGCCCCAGCATTTT. It encodes CSARASSASNQPQHF.